What follows are 24 T cell receptor beta chains derived from one specimen sequenced in a study of blood T cell repertoires in COVID-19. TCRdb's copy holds only in-frame clones and misses some; the assay was immunoSEQ multiplex PCR. This table holds roughly 250,000 clones, 84% found once. Sequencing was performed on peripheral blood. These TCRs come from a human donor in a cohort sampled during active COVID-19.

The CDR3 bases are TGTGCCAGCAGCTTACGCGGGGGGGCGATTGAGCAGTTCTTC. It is translated as CASSLRGGAIEQFF. The V and J genes are TRBV7-2 and TRBJ2-1; 9 bases are a match to TRBD2. The CDR3 spans 14 residues. Per germline, CDR1 SGHTA and CDR2 FQGNSA. After removal of 2 bases from V and 9 bases from J, the junction contained 5 bases not matched to a gene.

V usage is TRBV3-1 (or the pseudogene TRBV3-2) and J usage is TRBJ2-2, with TRBD2 identical over 10 bases. CDR3 length: 16 residues. Germline V gene data show CDR1 as LGHDT and CDR2 as YNNKEL (reference sequence). The junction had 4 bases not matched to a gene; V was cut back by 2 bases and J by 4 bases. The CDR3 here is CASSQNPSGSTGELFF. CDR3 nucleotide sequence: TGTGCCAGCAGCCAAAATCCTAGCGGGAGCACCGGGGAGCTGTTTTTT.

The chain couples TRBV10-1 to TRBJ2-3; 7 nucleotides agree with TRBD1. Germline V gives CDR1 WNHNN, CDR2 SYGVQD (reference sequence). This CDR3 comprises 14 residues. The V and J ends lost 5 bases and 4 bases, in that order; junction bases with no gene match: 6. CDR3 in amino acids: CASSRTGVSDTQYF. The CDR3 DNA reads as TGCGCCAGCAGTCGAACAGGGGTATCAGATACGCAGTATTTT.

The chain has TRBV5-4 and TRBJ2-4; D remains ambiguous. Germline CDR1 and CDR2: SGHNT and YYREEE (reference sequence). CDR3 length: 16 amino acids. Trimming took 0 bases from V and 3 from J, leaving 13 bases between them. In nucleotides, the CDR3 is TGTGCCAGCAGCTTGGACCCGGGTTTGGGCAAAAACATTCAGTACTTC. Its translation is CASSLDPGLGKNIQYF.

J is TRBJ1-2 and V is TRBV9; 9 positions agree with TRBD1. There are 14 residues in the CDR3. Germline V gives CDR1 SGDLS, CDR2 YYNGEE. The trim removed 3 bases at V and 6 bases at J, leaving 6 bases unmatched. The CDR3 sequence is CASSEGQGLDGYTF. The CDR3 region has the DNA TGTGCCAGCAGCGAGGGACAGGGTCTCGATGGCTACACCTTC.

There are a few counts of this clone. The chain is built from TRBV5-1 and TRBJ1-4, with 9 bases matching TRBD1. Germline V gives CDR1 SGHRS, CDR2 YFSETQ. V dropped 7 bases and J dropped 7; count of bases not matched to a gene: 20. This CDR3 is 18 amino acids long. DNA for the CDR3: TGCGCCAGCCAACCACTCGGGACAGGGATCGTGTTGAGTGAAAAACTGTTTTTT. Protein product: CASQPLGTGIVLSEKLFF. The full variable domain, rest sourced from reference TRBV5-1 and TRBJ1-4, is KAGVTQTPRYLIKTRGQQVTLSCSPISGHRSVSWYQQTPGQGLQFLFEYFSETQRNKGNFPGRFSGRQFSNSRSEMNVSTLELGDSALYLCASQPLGTGIVLSEKLFFGSGTQLSVL.

The genes are TRBV3-1 (or the pseudogene TRBV3-2) and TRBJ1-4; 9 bases are shared with TRBD1. Germline CDR1 reads LGHDT; CDR2 reads YNNKEL (reference sequence). The CDR3 loop spans 16 amino acids. Trimming took 2 bases from V and 7 from J; bases not matched to a gene: 8. For the CDR3, the DNA is TGTGCCAGCAGCCAAACTTCCGGGACAGGGAGTGAAAAACTGTTTTTT. As protein: CASSQTSGTGSEKLFF.

This clone occurred once. The chain recombines TRBV5-1 with TRBJ2-5, with 8 nucleotides matching TRBD2. CDR3 size: 16 residues. Germline CDR1 SGHRS, CDR2 YFSETQ. Unmatched junction bases numbered 13, after V lost 5 bases and J lost 4 bases. This CDR3 reads CASRIGPGGERETQYF. DNA of the CDR3: TGCGCCAGCAGGATTGGCCCCGGGGGGGAAAGAGAGACCCAGTACTTC.

This rearrangement joins TRBV3-1 (or the pseudogene TRBV3-2) to TRBJ1-2; no clear D. CDR1 is LGHDT and CDR2 is YNNKEL in the germline V gene (reference sequence). The CDR3 contains 14 residues. Between the trimmed V and J ends, which lost 1 base and 4 bases, there was a span of 10 bases. CDR3 residues: CASSQVGGSYGYTF. The CDR3, as DNA: TGTGCCAGCAGCCAAGTCGGCGGCAGCTATGGCTACACCTTC.

The chain carries TRBV6-6 and TRBJ1-1; TRBD1 agrees at 10 bases. The V segment lost 7 bases and the J segment 1 base; nucleotides outside the gene matches: 6. The germline gives CDR1 MNHNY, CDR2 SVGAGI (reference sequence). This CDR3 region has 15 residues. This CDR3 reads CASTGTGAGNTEAFF. The CDR3 coding sequence is TGTGCCAGCACCGGGACAGGGGCAGGGAACACTGAAGCTTTCTTT.

The chain is built from TRBV7-9 and TRBJ2-1; TRBD1 agrees at 7 bases. Looked up from germline, CDR1 is SEHNR and CDR2 is FQNEAQ (reference sequence). Unmatched junction bases numbered 7, after V lost 5 bases and J lost 9 bases. CDR3 length: 13 residues. The CDR3 nucleotides read TGTGCCAGCAGCCCAATTAGGGACAGTGAGCAGTTCTTC. This sequence encodes CASSPIRDSEQFF. Full variable domain (missing parts from reference TRBV7-9 and TRBJ2-1): DTGVSQNPRHKITKRGQNVTFRCDPISEHNRLYWYRQTLGQGPEFLTYFQNEAQLEKSRLLSDRFSAERPKGSFSTLEIQRTEQGDSAMYLCASSPIRDSEQFFGPGTRLTVL.

CDR3 nucleotide sequence: TGTGCCAGCAGCCAAGAGGGGACAGGGCTCTACGAGCAGTACTTC. It is translated as CASSQEGTGLYEQYF. The chain combines TRBV4-2 with TRBJ2-7, with TRBD1 matching 9 bases. Germline values: CDR1 LGHNA, CDR2 YNFKEQ. The V segment lost 0 bases and the J segment 3 bases; nucleotides outside the gene matches: 3. The CDR3 contains 15 residues.

This sequence joins TRBV6-1 and TRBJ1-2; D remains unclear. Trimming cost V 3 bases and J 5 bases, with 7 bases left between them. The CDR3 is 12 amino acids. CDR1 is MNHNS and CDR2 is SASEGT in the germline V gene. CDR3 loop: CASSDTVYGYTF. CDR3 nucleotide sequence: TGTGCCAGCAGTGATACAGTTTATGGCTACACCTTC.

This sequence joins TRBV28 and TRBJ1-1; 9 bases agree with TRBD1. The V gene's germline CDR1 is MDHEN and CDR2 SYDVKM. V gave up 8 bases and J gave up 5 bases; unmatched junction bases: 3. The CDR3 contains 12 residues. CDR3 nucleotides: TGTGCCAGCGGACAGGGGTGGACTGAAGCTTTCTTT. Protein sequence: CASGQGWTEAFF.

The chain carries TRBV19 and TRBJ1-2; 8 nucleotides align to TRBD1. Germline V lookup: CDR1 LNHDA, CDR2 SQIVND (reference sequence). CDR3 length equals 15 residues. V lost 6 bases, J lost 4 bases, and 10 bases stayed unmatched. CDR3 nucleotides: TGTGCCAGTAGCCCTATTGGGACAGGCACCTATGGCTACACCTTC. The encoded protein is CASSPIGTGTYGYTF.

The chain recombines TRBV19 with TRBJ2-7, with a tentative D call TRBD1 (5 bases). The CDR3 totals 15 residues. The V gene's germline CDR1 is LNHDA and CDR2 SQIVND (reference sequence). The V end was cut by 5 bases, the J end by 3 bases, with 17 bases between. This CDR3 is CASSAISGKGYEQYF. The CDR3 DNA is TGTGCCAGTAGTGCTATATCAGGGAAGGGCTACGAGCAGTACTTC.

This rearrangement joins TRBV5-6 to TRBJ2-3, with a tentative D call TRBD1 (5 bases). CDR1 is SGHDT, CDR2 YYEEEE, per germline. The CDR3 spans 15 residues. With 0 bases removed from V and 0 bases from J, the gap between germline ends came to 8 bases. CDR3 coding DNA: TGTGCCAGCAGCTTGGACAGGAGAAGCACAGATACGCAGTATTTT. Its protein is CASSLDRRSTDTQYF.

The chain uses TRBV5-1 and TRBJ1-1, with 7 bases aligning to TRBD1. This CDR3 contains 14 residues. Germline loops: CDR1 SGHRS, CDR2 YFSETQ. The V and J ends lost 2 bases and 5 bases, in that order; junction bases with no gene match: 6. CDR3 coding DNA: TGCGCCAGCAGCTTAGAGGGGGCGCAGACTGAAGCTTTCTTT. Amino acid sequence: CASSLEGAQTEAFF.

The chain carries TRBV6-5 and TRBJ2-1; D remains ambiguous. Trimming cost V 6 bases and J 0 bases, with 3 bases left between them. This CDR3 is 12 amino acids long. Germline V lookup: CDR1 MNHEY, CDR2 SVGAGI. The CDR3 spells CASRSSYNEQFF. Written as DNA, the CDR3 is TGTGCCAGCAGGAGCTCCTACAATGAGCAGTTCTTC.

The chain couples TRBV7-9 to TRBJ2-1, with 8 bases that match TRBD1. From germline, CDR1 is SEHNR and CDR2 FQNEAQ (reference sequence). Trimming at V came to 4 bases and at J to 6 bases, leaving 8 bases not matched to a gene. The CDR3 has 15 residues. The CDR3 here is CASSSQGTGPNEQFF. CDR3 in DNA: TGTGCCAGCAGCTCACAGGGGACAGGTCCCAATGAGCAGTTCTTC.

V is TRBV7-9 and J is TRBJ2-7; D call uncertain. Trimming removed 5 bases at V and 6 bases at J, with 8 bases between. The CDR3 is 11 amino acids. Looked up from germline, CDR1 is SEHNR and CDR2 is FQNEAQ (reference sequence). The CDR3 coding sequence is TGTGCCAGCAGCCGGAGTGTCGAGCAGTACTTC. As protein: CASSRSVEQYF.

The chain is built from TRBV27 and TRBJ2-3; a weak D match, TRBD1 (5 bases). Germline lookup yields CDR1 MNHEY and CDR2 SMNVEV (reference sequence). V was cut by 6 bases and J by 1 base, with 8 bases left in between. This CDR3 region has 13 residues. The CDR3 protein is CASRLQGTDTQYF. The CDR3 region has the DNA TGTGCCAGCAGACTACAGGGCACAGATACGCAGTATTTT.

This clone appeared once. J is TRBJ1-2 and V is TRBV28, with D possibly being TRBD1 (5 bases). CDR3 size: 15 residues. CDR1 is MDHEN, CDR2 SYDVKM, per germline. V dropped 5 bases and J dropped 1 base, with 14 bases sitting between them. CDR3 DNA: TGTGCCAGCAGTGTACAGACGACAGTTAACTATGGCTACACCTTC. It specifies CASSVQTTVNYGYTF.

This chain links TRBV5-1 with TRBJ2-2, with TRBD1 identical over 9 bases. Germline CDR1 SGHRS, CDR2 YFSETQ. There are 15 residues in the CDR3. Germline trimming cut 4 bases from V and 4 bases from J; bases unmatched to any gene: 5. CDR3 sequence: CASSPGQGRTGELFF. CDR3 DNA: TGCGCCAGCAGCCCGGGACAGGGTCGCACCGGGGAGCTGTTTTTT.